This T cell receptor (beta chain) was observed in a study of graft-versus-host responses after intestinal transplantation. Across the whole study: Grafts that recipients had were multivisceral, liver-intestinal, or isolated intestinal transplants. All of the recipients had induction that used anti-thymocyte globulin, then tacrolimus and steroids for around 3 years. Points from the study as a whole: Some GvH clones appeared in ileal mucosa or blood before recipient bone marrow. The study associated peak circulating GvH clone levels with early post-transplant HvG declines.

To note about this clone: Its antigen is as yet unknown.

Graft tissue was processed to release intraepithelial and lamina propria lymphocytes. V lost 2 bases and J lost 8, with 12 bases in between. Germline V CDR1 and CDR2: SNHLY, FYNNEI. The CDR3 is made up of 13 amino acids. The repertoire was sequenced with immunoSEQ multiplex PCR; TCRdb's copy has only in-frame clones and lacks some. Here the sample spans almost 4,000 clones, 65% to 90% being singletons. The sample consisted of ileum tissue, taken roughly 660 days after intestinal transplant. The receptor comes from a human patient who received an intestinal transplant, so some T cells may come from the graft donor. V usage is TRBV2 and J usage is TRBJ1-2, with D possibly matching TRBD1 (6 bases). CDR3 in amino acids: CASSEPQGDGYTF. In DNA, the CDR3 is TGTGCCAGCAGTGAACCACAGGGAGACGGCTACACCTTC.